These 9 T cell receptor beta chains share one sample of origin, sequenced in a study of cytomegalovirus exposure and HLA in healthy donors. Produced via immunoSEQ multiplex PCR; TCRdb's table is partial and in-frame only. The data contain 70,000 to 80,000 clones, 90% to 95% of them seen just once; the ten biggest clones take up less than 2.5%. Specimen: PBMCs. The receptors originated from a woman between 18 and 29 years old in good health and CMV-seronegative.

The CDR3 nucleotides read TGTGCCAGCAACCAAGTGGGCAGCTCTGGAAACACCATATATTTT. The encoded protein is CASNQVGSSGNTIYF. The J gene is TRBJ1-3, the V gene TRBV2; unclear D gene. Trimming cost V 7 bases and J 0 bases, with 13 bases left between them. CDR1 SNHLY and CDR2 FYNNEI come from the germline V gene. This CDR3 contains 15 residues.

The V call is TRBV4-3, the J call TRBJ1-3; D gene ambiguous. Trimming cost V 1 base and J 0 bases, with 13 bases left between them. In germline, CDR1 is LGHNA, CDR2 YSLEER. The CDR3 covers 17 residues. The CDR3 sequence: CASSQVWQAISGNTIYF. The CDR3 DNA reads as TGCGCCAGCAGCCAAGTTTGGCAGGCGATCTCTGGAAACACCATATATTTT.

The chain has TRBV4-3 and TRBJ2-1; TRBD2 aligns across 15 bases. Per the germline V gene, CDR1 is LGHNA and CDR2 is YSLEER. Trimming at V came to 4 bases and at J to 0 bases, leaving 10 bases not matched to a gene. This CDR3 spans 20 amino acids. This CDR3 reads CASSPHWTSGGGSSYNEQFF. For the CDR3, the DNA is TGCGCCAGCAGCCCCCATTGGACTAGCGGGGGGGGAAGCTCCTACAATGAGCAGTTCTTC.

V usage is TRBV6-5 and J usage is TRBJ2-1; tentatively, D is TRBD2 (6 bases). CDR1 is MNHEY and CDR2 is SVGAGI in the germline V gene. The CDR3 loop spans 15 amino acids. Trimming took 6 bases from V and 7 from J, leaving 19 bases between them. The CDR3 loop is CASSHDVLGGNEQFF. The CDR3, as DNA: TGTGCCAGCAGCCATGACGTTCTGGGGGGTAATGAGCAGTTCTTC.

The V call is TRBV5-6, the J call TRBJ2-5, with TRBD1 identical over 9 bases. Trimming took 1 base from V and 3 from J; bases not matched to a gene: 4. The CDR3 has 15 residues. From germline, CDR1 is SGHDT and CDR2 YYEEEE. The chain's CDR3 is CASSLKTGGKETQYF. CDR3 DNA: TGTGCCAGCAGCTTGAAGACAGGGGGTAAAGAGACCCAGTACTTC.

This clone was picked up one time. This rearrangement joins TRBV7-9 to TRBJ2-3, with 7 bases identical to TRBD2. CDR3 length: 16 residues. Per the germline V gene, CDR1 is SEHNR and CDR2 is FQNEAQ (reference sequence). V was pared by 5 bases and J by 4 bases, with 12 bases of the junction left unmatched. Written as DNA, the CDR3 is TGTGCCAGCAGCCCCTTCGGGGAGGGAGTTCCAGATACGCAGTATTTT. It yields the protein CASSPFGEGVPDTQYF.

This chain uses TRBV19 with TRBJ2-6; D gene uncertain. Germline CDR1 LNHDA, CDR2 SQIVND (reference sequence). The germline V and J ends were trimmed by 4 bases and 3 bases, with 7 bases remaining between them. The CDR3 sequence is 14 residues long. Written as DNA, the CDR3 is TGTGCCAGTAGTACTATTTTTGGGGCCAACGTCCTGACTTTC. Amino acid sequence: CASSTIFGANVLTF. Drawing the rest from reference TRBV19 and TRBJ2-6, the complete variable domain is DGGITQSPKYLFRKEGQNVTLSCEQNLNHDAMYWYRQDPGQGLRLIYYSQIVNDFQKGDIAEGYSVSREKKESFPLTVTSAQKNPTAFYLCASSTIFGANVLTFGAGSRLTVL.

Remarks on this clone: Within the sample, other DNA sequences also encode this same CDR3. The chain employs TRBV28 and TRBJ2-5, with D uncertain. The V gene lost 2 bases and the J gene lost 4 bases, with 5 bases spanning the gap. The CDR3 runs 12 residues. From germline, CDR1 is MDHEN and CDR2 SYDVKM. In nucleotides, the CDR3 is TGTGCCAGCAGTTTACTCGGAGAGACCCAGTACTTC. As protein: CASSLLGETQYF.

The chain has TRBV27 and TRBJ2-5, with 12 positions matching TRBD2. Germline V lookup: CDR1 MNHEY, CDR2 SMNVEV (reference sequence). With 5 bases clipped from V and 5 bases from J, the junction kept 3 bases outside the gene matches. The CDR3 is 14 amino acids. The DNA for the CDR3 is TGTGCCAGCAGTCTAGCGGGAGGGCACGAGACCCAGTACTTC. Translating it yields CASSLAGGHETQYF.